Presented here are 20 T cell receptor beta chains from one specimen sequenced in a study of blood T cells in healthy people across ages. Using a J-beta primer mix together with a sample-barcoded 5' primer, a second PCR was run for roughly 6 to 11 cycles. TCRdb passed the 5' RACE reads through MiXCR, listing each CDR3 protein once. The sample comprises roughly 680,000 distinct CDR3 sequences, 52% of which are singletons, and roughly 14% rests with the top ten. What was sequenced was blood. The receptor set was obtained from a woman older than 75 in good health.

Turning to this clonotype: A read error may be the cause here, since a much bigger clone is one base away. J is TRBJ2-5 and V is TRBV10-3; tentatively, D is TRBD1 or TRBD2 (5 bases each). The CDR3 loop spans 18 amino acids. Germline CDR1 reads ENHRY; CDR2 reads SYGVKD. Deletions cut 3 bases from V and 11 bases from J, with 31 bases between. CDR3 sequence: CAISDSGRTGRSYNEQYF. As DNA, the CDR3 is TGTGCCATCAGTGACTCTGGAAGGACGGGACGCTCCTACAATGAGCAGTACTTC.

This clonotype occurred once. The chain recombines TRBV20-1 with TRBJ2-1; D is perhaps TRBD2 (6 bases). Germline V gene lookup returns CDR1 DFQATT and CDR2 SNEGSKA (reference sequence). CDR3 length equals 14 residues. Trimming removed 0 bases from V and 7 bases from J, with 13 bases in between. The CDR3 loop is CSARDPLASNEQFF. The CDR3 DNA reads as TGCAGTGCTAGAGATCCCCTAGCGTCGAATGAGCAGTTCTTC.

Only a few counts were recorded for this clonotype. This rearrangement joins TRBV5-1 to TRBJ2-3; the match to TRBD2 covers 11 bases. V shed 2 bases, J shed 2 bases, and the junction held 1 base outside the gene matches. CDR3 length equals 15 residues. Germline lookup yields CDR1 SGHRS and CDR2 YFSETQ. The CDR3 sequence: CASSLLAGATDTQYF. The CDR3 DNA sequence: TGCGCCAGCAGCTTACTAGCGGGAGCCACAGATACGCAGTATTTT.

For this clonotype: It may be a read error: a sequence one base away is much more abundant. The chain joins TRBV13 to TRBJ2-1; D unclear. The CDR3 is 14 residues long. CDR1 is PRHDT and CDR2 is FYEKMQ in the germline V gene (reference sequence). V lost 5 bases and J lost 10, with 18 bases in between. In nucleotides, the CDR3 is TGTGCCAGCAGCCCCCAACCGGACGCCTACGAGCAGTTCTTC. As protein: CASSPQPDAYEQFF.

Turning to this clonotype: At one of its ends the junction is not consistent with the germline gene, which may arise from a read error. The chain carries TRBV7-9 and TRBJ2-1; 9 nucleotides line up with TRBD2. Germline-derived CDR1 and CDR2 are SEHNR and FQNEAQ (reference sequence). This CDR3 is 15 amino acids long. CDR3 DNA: TGTGCCAGCAGCTTGGTAGCGGGGGCCGACAATGGGCAGTTCTTC. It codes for CASSLVAGADNGQFF.

DNA of the CDR3: TGTGCCATCAGTGGGCAGGTGGCCTACGAGCAGTACTTC. Protein sequence: CAISGQVAYEQYF. The chain is built from TRBV10-3 and TRBJ2-7; D not certain. Looked up from germline, CDR1 is ENHRY and CDR2 is SYGVKD. The CDR3 spans 13 residues. Trimming stripped 4 bases from V and 2 bases from J, with 9 bases between.

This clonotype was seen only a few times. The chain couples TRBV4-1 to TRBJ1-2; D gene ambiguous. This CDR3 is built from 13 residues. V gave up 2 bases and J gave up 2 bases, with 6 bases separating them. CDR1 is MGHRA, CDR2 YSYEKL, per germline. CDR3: CASSQPENYGYTF. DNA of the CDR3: TGCGCCAGCAGCCAACCAGAGAACTATGGCTACACCTTC.

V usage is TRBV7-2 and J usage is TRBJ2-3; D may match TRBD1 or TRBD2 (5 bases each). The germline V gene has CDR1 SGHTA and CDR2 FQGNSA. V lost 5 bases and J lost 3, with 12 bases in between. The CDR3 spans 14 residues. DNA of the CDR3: TGTGCCAGCAGCCCGGGACGTAGGACAGATACGCAGTATTTT. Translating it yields CASSPGRRTDTQYF.

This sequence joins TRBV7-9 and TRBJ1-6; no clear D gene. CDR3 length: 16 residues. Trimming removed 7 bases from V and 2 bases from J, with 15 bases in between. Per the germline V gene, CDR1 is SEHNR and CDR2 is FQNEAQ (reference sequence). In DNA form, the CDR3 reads TGTGCCAGCACCGACCTTCGGTTTACCTATAATTCACCCCTCCACTTT. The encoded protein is CASTDLRFTYNSPLHF. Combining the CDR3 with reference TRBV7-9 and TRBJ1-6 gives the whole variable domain DTGVSQNPRHKITKRGQNVTFRCDPISEHNRLYWYRQTLGQGPEFLTYFQNEAQLEKSRLLSDRFSAERPKGSFSTLEIQRTEQGDSAMYLCASTDLRFTYNSPLHFGNGTRLTVT.

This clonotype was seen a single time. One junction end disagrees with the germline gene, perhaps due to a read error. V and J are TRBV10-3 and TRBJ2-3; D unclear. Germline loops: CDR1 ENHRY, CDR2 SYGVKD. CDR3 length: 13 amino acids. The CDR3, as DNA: TGTGCCATCAGCGAGTCGGATCTAGATACGCAGTATTTT. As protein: CAISESDLDTQYF.

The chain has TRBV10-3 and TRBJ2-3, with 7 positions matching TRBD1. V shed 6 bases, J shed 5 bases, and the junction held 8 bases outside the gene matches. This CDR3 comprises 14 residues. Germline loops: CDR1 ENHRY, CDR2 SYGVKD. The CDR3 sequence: CAISRDSNQDTQYF. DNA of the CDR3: TGTGCCATCAGCCGGGACAGCAACCAAGATACGCAGTATTTT.

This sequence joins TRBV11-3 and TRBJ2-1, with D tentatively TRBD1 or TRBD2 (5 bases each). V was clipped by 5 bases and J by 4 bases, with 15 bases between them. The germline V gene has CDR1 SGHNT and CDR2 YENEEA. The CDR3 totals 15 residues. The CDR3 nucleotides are TGTGCCAGCAGCCCCGGGCCTGGGGGTTACAATGAGCAGTTCTTC. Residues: CASSPGPGGYNEQFF.

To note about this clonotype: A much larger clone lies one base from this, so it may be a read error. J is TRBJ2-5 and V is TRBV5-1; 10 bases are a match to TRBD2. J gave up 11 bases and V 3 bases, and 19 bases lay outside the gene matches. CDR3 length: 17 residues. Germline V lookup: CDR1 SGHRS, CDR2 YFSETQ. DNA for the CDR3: TGCGCCAGCAGCTCGAGACTAGCGGGTACTCTGTACAATGAGCAGTACTTC. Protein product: CASSSRLAGTLYNEQYF. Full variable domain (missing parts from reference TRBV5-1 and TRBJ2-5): KAGVTQTPRYLIKTRGQQVTLSCSPISGHRSVSWYQQTPGQGLQFLFEYFSETQRNKGNFPGRFSGRQFSNSRSEMNVSTLELGDSALYLCASSSRLAGTLYNEQYFGPGTRLLVL.

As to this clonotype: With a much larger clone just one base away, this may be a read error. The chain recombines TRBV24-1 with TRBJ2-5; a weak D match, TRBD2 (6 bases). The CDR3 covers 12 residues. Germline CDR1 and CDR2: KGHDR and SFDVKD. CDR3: CAASYRGETQYF. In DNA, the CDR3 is TGTGCCGCCAGTTACCGGGGGGAGACCCAGTACTTC.

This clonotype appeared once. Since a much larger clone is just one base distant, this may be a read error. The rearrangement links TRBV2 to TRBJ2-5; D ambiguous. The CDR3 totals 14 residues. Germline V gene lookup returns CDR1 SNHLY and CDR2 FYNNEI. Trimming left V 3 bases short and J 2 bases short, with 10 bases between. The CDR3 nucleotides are TGTGCCAGCAGTGATCTGATGACACAAGAGACCCAGTACTTC. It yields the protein CASSDLMTQETQYF.

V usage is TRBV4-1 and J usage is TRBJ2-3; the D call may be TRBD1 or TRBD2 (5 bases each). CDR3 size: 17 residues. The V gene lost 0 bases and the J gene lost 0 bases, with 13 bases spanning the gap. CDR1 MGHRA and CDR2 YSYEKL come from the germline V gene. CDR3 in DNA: TGCGCCAGCAGCCAAGATCCCCGGGGCCGCAGCACAGATACGCAGTATTTT. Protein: CASSQDPRGRSTDTQYF.

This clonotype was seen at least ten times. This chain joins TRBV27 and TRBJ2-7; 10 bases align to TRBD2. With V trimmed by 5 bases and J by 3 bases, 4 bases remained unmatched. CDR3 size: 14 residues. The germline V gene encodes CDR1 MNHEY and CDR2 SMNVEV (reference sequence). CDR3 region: CASSRTSGIYEQYF. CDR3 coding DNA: TGTGCCAGCAGTCGGACTAGCGGAATCTACGAGCAGTACTTC.

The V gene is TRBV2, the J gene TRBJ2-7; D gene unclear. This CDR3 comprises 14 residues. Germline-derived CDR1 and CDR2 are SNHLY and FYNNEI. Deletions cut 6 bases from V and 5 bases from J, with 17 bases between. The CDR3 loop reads CASRGAFEVDEQYF. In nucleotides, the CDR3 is TGTGCCAGCAGAGGAGCTTTTGAGGTCGACGAGCAGTACTTC.

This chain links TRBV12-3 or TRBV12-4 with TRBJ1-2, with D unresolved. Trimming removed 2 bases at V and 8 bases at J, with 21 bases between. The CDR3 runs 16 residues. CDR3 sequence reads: CASSLRIGSRRGGYTF. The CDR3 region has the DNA TGTGCCAGCAGTTTAAGAATCGGGTCCAGAAGAGGAGGCTACACCTTC.

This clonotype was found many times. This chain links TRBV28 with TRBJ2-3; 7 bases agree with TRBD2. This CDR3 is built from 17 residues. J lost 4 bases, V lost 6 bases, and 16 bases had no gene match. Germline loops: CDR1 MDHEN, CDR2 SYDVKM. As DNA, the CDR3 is TGTGCCAGCAGAGATGGTCTGGGGGGGTTAAACCCAGATACGCAGTATTTT. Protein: CASRDGLGGLNPDTQYF.